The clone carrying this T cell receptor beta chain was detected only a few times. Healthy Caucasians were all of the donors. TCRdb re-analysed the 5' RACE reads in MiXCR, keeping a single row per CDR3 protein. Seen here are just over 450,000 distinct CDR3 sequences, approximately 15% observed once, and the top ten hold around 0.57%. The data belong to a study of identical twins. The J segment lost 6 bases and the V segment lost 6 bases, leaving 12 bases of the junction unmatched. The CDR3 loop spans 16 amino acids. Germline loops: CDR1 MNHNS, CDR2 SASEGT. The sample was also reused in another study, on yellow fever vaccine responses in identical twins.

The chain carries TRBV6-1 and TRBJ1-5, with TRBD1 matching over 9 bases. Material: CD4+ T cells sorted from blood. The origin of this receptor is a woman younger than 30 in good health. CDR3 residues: CASRDPPGQGFQPQHF. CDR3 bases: TGTGCCAGCAGGGACCCCCCGGGACAGGGATTTCAGCCCCAGCATTTT.